This entry describes one T cell receptor (beta chain). This sample stems from a study of blood T cells in healthy people across ages. Then a second PCR, running roughly 6 to 12 cycles, was carried out with a sample-barcoded 5' primer and a J-beta primer mix. A single record per CDR3 protein comes from TCRdb applying MiXCR to the 5' RACE reads. The profile shows about 730,000 distinct CDR3 sequences, around 46% of them singletons. The CDR3 is 13 amino acids. Germline values: CDR1 LNHDA, CDR2 SQIVND (reference sequence). V lost 2 bases, J lost 1 base, and 6 bases lay in between. This rearrangement joins TRBV19 to TRBJ2-7; no clear D gene. What was sequenced was blood. This receptor was identified in a woman aged 55-70 years in good health. This CDR3 reads CASSIKGSYEQYF. Written as DNA, the CDR3 is TGTGCCAGTAGTATAAAGGGATCCTACGAGCAGTACTTC.